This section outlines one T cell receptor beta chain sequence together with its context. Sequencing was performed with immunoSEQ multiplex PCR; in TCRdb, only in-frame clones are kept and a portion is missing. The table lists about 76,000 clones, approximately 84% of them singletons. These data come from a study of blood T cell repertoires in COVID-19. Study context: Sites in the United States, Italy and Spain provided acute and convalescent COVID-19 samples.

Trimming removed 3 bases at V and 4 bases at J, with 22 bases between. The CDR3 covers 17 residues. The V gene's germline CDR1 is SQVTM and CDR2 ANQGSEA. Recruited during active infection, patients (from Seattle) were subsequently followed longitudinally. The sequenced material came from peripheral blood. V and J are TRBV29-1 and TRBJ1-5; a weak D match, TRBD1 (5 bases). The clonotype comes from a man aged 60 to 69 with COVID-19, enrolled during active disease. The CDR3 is CSVEVWGDSFGNQPQHF. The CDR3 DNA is TGCAGCGTTGAGGTATGGGGCGACAGTTTTGGAAATCAGCCCCAGCATTTT.